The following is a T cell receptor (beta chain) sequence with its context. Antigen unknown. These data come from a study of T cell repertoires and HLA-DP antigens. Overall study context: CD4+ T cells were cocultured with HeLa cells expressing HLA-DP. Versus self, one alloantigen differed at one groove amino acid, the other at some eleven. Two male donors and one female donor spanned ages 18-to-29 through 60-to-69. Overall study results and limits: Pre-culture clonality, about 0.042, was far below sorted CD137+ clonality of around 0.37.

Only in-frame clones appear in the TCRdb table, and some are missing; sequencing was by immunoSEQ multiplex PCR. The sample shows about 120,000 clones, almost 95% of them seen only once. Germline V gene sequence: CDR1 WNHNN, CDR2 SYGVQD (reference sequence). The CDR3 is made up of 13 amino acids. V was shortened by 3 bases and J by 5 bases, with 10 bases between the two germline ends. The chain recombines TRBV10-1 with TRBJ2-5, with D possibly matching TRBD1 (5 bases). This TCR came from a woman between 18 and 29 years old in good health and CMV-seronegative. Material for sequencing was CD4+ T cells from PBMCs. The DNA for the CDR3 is TGCGCCAGCAGTGAAGGGGTCGGGGAGACCCAGTACTTC. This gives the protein CASSEGVGETQYF.